These 18 T cell receptor beta chains originate from one sample sequenced in a study of beta chain features in type 1 diabetes (dated by TCRdb to the late 2010s). The paper's findings and limits, for the study overall: In all four CD4+ subsets, TCRB CDR3 length was moderately but significantly shorter in type 1 diabetes patients.

Receptors were amplified or captured by the immunoSEQ multiplex PCR assay. The entire isolated RNA was reverse transcribed using the High Capacity cDNA Reverse Transcription Kit, and thus expressed TCRB transcripts were sequenced. TCRdb obtained this table from immuneACCESS and retained in-frame rearrangements with V and J assigned. These tables miss some clones; where compared with another copy, unresolved V genes account for less than half of the shortfall, and the remainder is unexplained. Counted in this sample were a few hundred thousand clones; around a tenth of them appeared once. Together, the top ten hold 0.45% to 0.65% of the sample. For these TCRs, the target antigens are not known. Source material: central memory CD4+ T cells from blood. These receptors all come from a man aged 25-45 years with type 1 diabetes.

This clone came up many times. The V call is TRBV27, the J call TRBJ2-1; 9 positions match TRBD2. The CDR3 totals 15 residues. Germline V gene data show CDR1 as MNHEY and CDR2 as SMNVEV (reference sequence). V lost 5 bases to trimming and J lost 5 bases; unmatched junction nucleotides: 7. This CDR3 is CASSLAGFTNNEQFF. In nucleotides, the CDR3 is TGTGCCAGCAGTCTAGCGGGGTTTACGAACAATGAGCAGTTCTTC.

This clone has more than one count but fewer than ten. The V call is TRBV5-4, the J call TRBJ2-5, with 15 positions matching TRBD2. Germline-derived CDR1 and CDR2 are SGHNT and YYREEE (reference sequence). Trimming removed 6 bases from V and 5 bases from J; junction bases left unmatched: 5. The CDR3 consists of 15 residues. The CDR3 bases are TGTGCCAGCACCTCCGGGACTAGCGGGAGGGAGACCCAGTACTTC. Amino acids: CASTSGTSGRETQYF.

V gene TRBV9 combines with J gene TRBJ1-3; tentative D call: TRBD1 (6 bases). The length of the CDR3 is 15 residues. Between the trimmed V and J ends, which lost 3 bases and 2 bases, there was a span of 12 bases. Germline V gives CDR1 SGDLS, CDR2 YYNGEE. The CDR3 region has the DNA TGTGCCAGCAGCGCTACCGGGACAACTGGAAACACCATATATTTT. It encodes CASSATGTTGNTIYF.

The chain is built from TRBV7-2 and TRBJ1-5; D is unresolved. This CDR3 has 14 amino acids. The V end was cut by 2 bases, the J end by 5 bases, with 10 bases between. Looked up from germline, CDR1 is SGHTA and CDR2 is FQGNSA. The CDR3 loop is CASSLLGWDQPQHF. CDR3 sequence (DNA): TGTGCCAGCAGCTTATTAGGGTGGGATCAGCCCCAGCATTTT.

The V gene is TRBV7-2, the J gene TRBJ2-7; D call uncertain. The CDR3 contains 14 residues. CDR1 is SGHTA and CDR2 is FQGNSA in the germline V gene. V gave up 4 bases and J gave up 0 bases, with 10 bases separating them. The CDR3 DNA reads TGTGCCAGCAGCTCCCCGACGGGCTCCTACGAGCAGTACTTC. This gives the protein CASSSPTGSYEQYF.

The chain has TRBV14 and TRBJ1-1; unclear D gene. V lost 0 bases and J lost 11, with 13 bases in between. CDR3 size: 13 residues. Germline CDR1 is SGHDN and CDR2 is FVKESK. The CDR3 nucleotides are TGTGCCAGCAGCCAAGATCCTCCGGTTTTCGCTTTCTTT. Translating gives CASSQDPPVFAFF.

The chain employs TRBV4-1 and TRBJ1-1; D possibly corresponds to TRBD1 (6 bases). Germline values: CDR1 MGHRA, CDR2 YSYEKL. Trimming removed 4 bases from V and 6 bases from J, with 15 bases in between. The CDR3 has 14 residues. The CDR3 DNA is TGCGCCAGCAGCCCCCAAGACAGGATCTCTGAAGCTTTCTTT. Its translation: CASSPQDRISEAFF.

This rearrangement joins TRBV10-2 to TRBJ2-3, with no clear D. Germline loops: CDR1 WSHSY, CDR2 SAAADI. V lost 3 bases, J lost 2 bases, and 9 bases lay in between. The CDR3 has 14 amino acids. CDR3 bases: TGCGCCAGCAGTGATAGGGCGGTCACAGATACGCAGTATTTT. It encodes CASSDRAVTDTQYF.

This clone was recorded at least ten times. V usage is TRBV7-9 and J usage is TRBJ2-3, with D possibly being TRBD1 (5 bases). The V and J ends lost 1 base and 5 bases respectively, with 10 bases between them. Germline CDR1 is SEHNR and CDR2 is FQNEAQ (reference sequence). The CDR3 length is 14 residues. CDR3 in amino acids: CASSLDQGRDTQYF. The CDR3 DNA reads TGTGCCAGCAGCTTAGATCAGGGAAGAGATACGCAGTATTTT.

This clone was observed at least ten times. The chain couples TRBV7-3 to TRBJ2-2; D is possibly TRBD2 (6 bases). V was pared by 5 bases and J by 3 bases, with 19 bases between. Germline values: CDR1 SGHTA, CDR2 FQGTGA. This CDR3 is 17 amino acids long. CDR3 protein: CASSPLPRGMDTGELFF. CDR3 nucleotide sequence: TGTGCCAGCAGCCCCCTCCCCCGCGGGATGGACACCGGGGAGCTGTTTTTT.

This rearrangement joins TRBV5-1 to TRBJ1-4, with a weak D call TRBD1 (5 bases). CDR1 is SGHRS, CDR2 YFSETQ, per germline. The CDR3 is 15 residues long. V shed 4 bases and J shed 8 bases, with 18 bases lying between them. This CDR3 is CASSPGLRGEEKLFF. CDR3 coding DNA: TGCGCCAGCAGCCCGGGATTGCGGGGCGAAGAAAAACTGTTTTTT.

This clone was seen a handful of times. V and J are TRBV19 and TRBJ2-1; TRBD2 might be the D (5 bases). V dropped 3 bases and J dropped 6 bases, with 12 bases sitting between them. The CDR3 extends over 14 amino acids. Germline V lookup: CDR1 LNHDA, CDR2 SQIVND (reference sequence). This CDR3 is CASSMATRLNEQFF. In nucleotides, the CDR3 is TGTGCCAGTAGTATGGCCACTAGGCTCAATGAGCAGTTCTTC.

This clone was picked up a small number of times. V gene TRBV7-2 combines with J gene TRBJ1-1; D is unresolved. CDR1 and CDR2 from the germline V gene are SGHTA and FQGNSA. Trimming pared 6 bases from V and 1 base from J, leaving 9 bases between. The CDR3 is 13 amino acids. CDR3 coding DNA: TGTGCCAGCAGTCTACACACGAACACTGAAGCTTTCTTT. Protein: CASSLHTNTEAFF.

The table lists this clone with many counts. V gene TRBV6-4 combines with J gene TRBJ1-1; TRBD1 might be the D (6 bases). The CDR3 spans 12 residues. V lost 5 bases to trimming and J lost 8 bases, with 12 bases between them. Germline V gene sequence: CDR1 MRHNA, CDR2 SNTAGT. CDR3 DNA sequence: TGTGCCAGCAGTACAACAGGGTCGGAAGCTTTCTTT. Encoded protein: CASSTTGSEAFF.

There are many counts of this clone. The chain couples TRBV11-2 to TRBJ2-1, with a possible D match to TRBD1 (6 bases). This CDR3 is built from 13 residues. The V gene lost 6 bases and the J gene lost 8 bases, with 14 bases spanning the gap. From germline, CDR1 is SGHAT and CDR2 FQNNGV. This CDR3 reads CASRTQGGHEQFF. The CDR3, as DNA: TGTGCCAGCAGAACCCAAGGGGGTCATGAGCAGTTCTTC. Based on the CDR3 plus reference TRBV11-2 and TRBJ2-1, the full variable domain is EAGVAQSPRYKIIEKRQSVAFWCNPISGHATLYWYQQILGQGPKLLIQFQNNGVVDDSQLPKDRFSAERLKGVDSTLKIQPAKLEDSAVYLCASRTQGGHEQFFGPGTRLTVL.

The chain uses TRBV19 and TRBJ2-3, with a possible D match to TRBD2 (5 bases). The CDR3 has 14 residues. CDR1 LNHDA and CDR2 SQIVND come from the germline V gene (reference sequence). The V and J ends lost 5 bases and 4 bases respectively, with 13 bases between them. The CDR3: CASSPRAGPDTQYF. As DNA, the CDR3 is TGTGCCAGTAGTCCTCGGGCGGGTCCAGATACGCAGTATTTT.

This rearrangement joins TRBV5-5 to TRBJ2-3; TRBD2 matches at 14 bases. Germline V gene data show CDR1 as SGHKS and CDR2 as YYEKEE (reference sequence). The CDR3 sequence is 16 residues long. J was trimmed by 3 bases and V by 2 bases; bases with no gene match: 2. The CDR3 bases are TGTGCCAGCAGCTTTAGGACTAGCGGGAGGACAGATACGCAGTATTTT. Encoded protein: CASSFRTSGRTDTQYF.

V usage is TRBV29-1 and J usage is TRBJ2-1, with D maybe TRBD2 (5 bases). In germline, CDR1 is SQVTM, CDR2 ANQGSEA. The V and J ends lost 5 bases and 1 base respectively, with 6 bases between them. The CDR3 extends over 12 amino acids. CDR3: CSVSGSYNEQFF. CDR3 nucleotides: TGCAGCGTTAGCGGATCCTACAATGAGCAGTTCTTC.